This TCR beta chain originates from a study of T cells in localized non-small cell lung cancer. Study conclusions and caveats: Overall survival was longer when the density of T cells in the blood was higher. Exceeding tumor, uninvolved adjacent lung had the highest T cell clonality. Because sequencing included only one region (of the tumor), heterogeneity remains possible. A median approximately 61 of the top 100 tumor clones appeared in adjacent lung.

Trimming removed 6 bases from V and 1 base from J, with 9 bases in between. CDR3 length: 13 residues. Germline loops: CDR1 MNHNY, CDR2 SVGAGI (reference sequence). Here immunoSEQ multiplex PCR was the method, and the copy in TCRdb shows in-frame clones only, minus some. The sample includes approximately 40,000 clones, around 86% seen only once; the top ten take 3.5%. In the case of this clone: Its antigen is unidentified.

The chain recombines TRBV6-6 with TRBJ1-1; possible D gene TRBD1, 5 bases. Sequencing was performed on peripheral blood, taken before any cancer treatment. This clonotype was obtained from a man between 18 and 55 years old with stage I lung adenocarcinoma. The CDR3 nucleotides read TGTGCCAGCAGCTGGGGGGAGAACACTGAAGCTTTCTTT. Translating it yields CASSWGENTEAFF.